This T cell receptor beta chain was recovered during a study of blood T cell repertoires in COVID-19. Germline CDR1 is SGHRS and CDR2 is YFSETQ. CDR3 length: 15 residues. V was clipped by 0 bases and J by 5 bases; unmatched bases: 4. Assay used: immunoSEQ multiplex PCR; TCRdb lists only in-frame clones, some missing. The sample consists of 150,000 to 200,000 clones, around nine tenths of them appearing once. Seattle's enrolled individuals joined amid active infection and were then monitored longitudinally. The receptor was isolated from a man aged 55 to 69 with COVID-19, enrolled during active disease. Material for sequencing was peripheral blood. This sequence joins TRBV5-1 and TRBJ2-1; TRBD1 agrees at 8 bases. Written as DNA, the CDR3 is TGCGCCAGCAGCTTGGTGACAGGGGTCAACAATGAGCAGTTCTTC. Amino acid sequence: CASSLVTGVNNEQFF. Full variable domain (outside the CDR3, taken from reference TRBV5-1 and TRBJ2-1): KAGVTQTPRYLIKTRGQQVTLSCSPISGHRSVSWYQQTPGQGLQFLFEYFSETQRNKGNFPGRFSGRQFSNSRSEMNVSTLELGDSALYLCASSLVTGVNNEQFFGPGTRLTVL.